This T cell receptor (beta chain) came from a study of T cells in narcolepsy. Study-level background: Patients with NT1 or NT2 and healthy control donors were enrolled.

From germline, CDR1 is MNHEY and CDR2 SVGAGI. CDR3 length: 14 residues. Trimming cost V 4 bases and J 3 bases; bases outside gene matches: 6. Study-level results: Autoreactive HCRT-specific and TRIB2-specific clonotypes were marked in same-patient CSF-versus-blood CD4+ comparisons. Healthy controls reportedly lacked the autoreactive clonotypes serially found in patients' blood. In some patient and control memory CD4+ samples, autoreactive clones were absent.

Points on this clone: Its antigen is not identified.

The assay was immunoSEQ multiplex PCR, and TCRdb's table has in-frame clones only and misses some. The repertoire holds about 35,000 clones, with about four fifths as singletons. Sequences were obtained from memory (CD45RA-) CD4+ T cells from blood. The chain uses TRBV6-5 and TRBJ2-7; 7 bases match TRBD1. The source of this sequence is a human donor in good health. The DNA of the CDR3 is TGTGCCAGCAGTTCCCCGACAGGGATCTACGAGCAGTACTTC. This gives the protein CASSSPTGIYEQYF.